This T cell receptor beta chain was recorded in a study of T-cell reconstitution after alpha-beta-depleted transplantation in children. Preparing the TCRbeta library involved the use of unique molecular identifiers. Each CDR3 protein gets one entry after TCRdb re-called the PCR reads with MiXCR. The table shows approximately 45,000 distinct CDR3 sequences, with approximately 52% occurring only once. The ends lost 5 bases at V and 1 base at J; junction bases unmatched: 11. This CDR3 has 18 residues. This clonotype was found many times. The chain is built from TRBV12-3 or TRBV12-4 and TRBJ2-6, with TRBD1 matching 7 bases. Sequences were derived from peripheral blood, sampled before TCRalphabeta/CD19-depleted stem cell transplant. The clonotype was recovered from a boy under two years old with SCID, due to receive a stem cell transplant. The CDR3 is CASSDKGALGSGANVLTF. CDR3 nucleotides: TGTGCCAGCAGTGACAAGGGGGCGTTGGGGTCTGGGGCCAACGTCCTGACTTTC.